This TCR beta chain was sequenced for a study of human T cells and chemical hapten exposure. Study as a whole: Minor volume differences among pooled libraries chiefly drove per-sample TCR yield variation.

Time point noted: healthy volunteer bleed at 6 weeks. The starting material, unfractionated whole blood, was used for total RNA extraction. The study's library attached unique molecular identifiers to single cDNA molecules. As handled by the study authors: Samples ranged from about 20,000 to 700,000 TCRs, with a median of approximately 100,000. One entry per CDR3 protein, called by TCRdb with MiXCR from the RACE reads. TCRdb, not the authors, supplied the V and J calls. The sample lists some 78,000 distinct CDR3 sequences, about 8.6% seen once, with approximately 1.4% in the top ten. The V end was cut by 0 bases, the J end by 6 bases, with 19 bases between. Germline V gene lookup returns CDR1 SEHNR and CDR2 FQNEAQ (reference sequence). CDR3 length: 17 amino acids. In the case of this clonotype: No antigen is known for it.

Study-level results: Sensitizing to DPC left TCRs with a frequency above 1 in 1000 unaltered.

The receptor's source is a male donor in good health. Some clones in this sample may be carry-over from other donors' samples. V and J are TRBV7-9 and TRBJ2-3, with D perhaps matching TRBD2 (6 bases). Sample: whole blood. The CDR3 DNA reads TGTGCCAGCAGCTTAGCCCCCGGGAGAAGTAAAACGGATACGCAGTATTTT. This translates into CASSLAPGRSKTDTQYF.